These 7 T cell receptor beta chains share one sample of origin, sequenced in a study of cytomegalovirus exposure and HLA in healthy donors. The PCR had 60 Vbeta and 13 Jbeta primers. Assay: immunoSEQ multiplex PCR; the TCRdb copy retains only in-frame clones and omits some. The table shows 250,000 to 350,000 clones, with around 80% occurring only once. The specimen sequenced was PBMCs. Source of these receptors: a girl aged 2-10 years in good health and CMV-seronegative.

V gene TRBV27 combines with J gene TRBJ2-1; TRBD2 aligns across 10 bases. CDR1 and CDR2 from the germline V gene are MNHEY and SMNVEV (reference sequence). V lost 1 base to trimming and J lost 5 bases; unmatched junction nucleotides: 2. The CDR3 spans 15 residues. CDR3: CASSLLLAGHNEQFF. In DNA, the CDR3 is TGTGCCAGCAGTTTATTACTAGCGGGACACAATGAGCAGTTCTTC.

The chain couples TRBV7-9 to TRBJ2-5; D perhaps matches TRBD2 (5 bases). This CDR3 has 16 amino acids. The V gene's germline CDR1 is SEHNR and CDR2 FQNEAQ (reference sequence). V was clipped by 1 base and J by 0 bases, with 12 bases between them. The CDR3 loop is CASSLVGRGYQETQYF. The CDR3 DNA sequence: TGTGCCAGCAGCTTAGTTGGTAGAGGGTACCAAGAGACCCAGTACTTC.

This clone has more than one count but fewer than ten. This sample includes further DNA sequences coding for the same CDR3. The chain recombines TRBV9 with TRBJ2-7; TRBD2 might be the D (5 bases). CDR1 and CDR2 (germline): SGDLS, YYNGEE. CDR3 size: 13 residues. Trimming pared 0 bases from V and 1 base from J, leaving 5 bases between. As DNA, the CDR3 is TGTGCCAGCAGCGTAGGAGGGTCCTACGAGCAGTACTTC. This encodes CASSVGGSYEQYF.

The V and J genes are TRBV13 and TRBJ1-4; D perhaps matches TRBD1 (5 bases). V was shortened by 5 bases and J by 0 bases, with 10 bases between the two germline ends. The CDR3 totals 15 residues. Germline V gene sequence: CDR1 PRHDT, CDR2 FYEKMQ (reference sequence). The CDR3 DNA follows: TGTGCCAGCAGCCACGGGGGGGCAACTAATGAAAAACTGTTTTTT. Translation gives CASSHGGATNEKLFF.

This CDR3 reads CASSSGTGGGLYGYTF. The CDR3 DNA sequence: TGTGCCAGCAGTTCGGGGACAGGGGGCGGCCTCTATGGCTACACCTTC. The chain employs TRBV6-4 and TRBJ1-2; TRBD1 agrees at 12 bases. This CDR3 has 16 residues. Germline CDR1 is MRHNA and CDR2 is SNTAGT. The V and J ends lost 5 bases and 4 bases, in that order; junction bases with no gene match: 8.

V and J are TRBV6-1 and TRBJ1-1; D is unresolved. This CDR3 is built from 12 residues. Trimming stripped 4 bases from V and 3 bases from J, with 6 bases between. CDR1 and CDR2 from the germline V gene are MNHNS and SASEGT. DNA of the CDR3: TGTGCCAGCAGTGGAGGTTACACTGAAGCTTTCTTT. As protein: CASSGGYTEAFF.

The gene calls are TRBV29-1 and TRBJ1-1, with D uncertain. V lost 0 bases and J lost 8, with 16 bases in between. The length of the CDR3 is 14 residues. From germline, CDR1 is SQVTM and CDR2 ANQGSEA. The CDR3 nucleotides are TGCAGCGTTGAAGAAGGGCATGCGGGGTTCGAAGCTTTCTTT. It is translated as CSVEEGHAGFEAFF.